Presented here are 32 T cell receptor beta chains from one specimen sequenced in a study of regulatory T cells in long-lasting Graves disease. Time point denoted: newly diagnosed GD, antithyroid drugs for less than 3 months. The TCR library was made from RNA that had been extracted from PBMCs in TRIzol. According to the study, TCR beta libraries were built with iRepertoire HTBI primers and CDR3-region Arm-PCR. TCRdb itself ran the multiplex PCR reads through MiXCR, one entry per CDR3 protein. The sample shows over 500,000 distinct CDR3 sequences, roughly 16% of them seen only once. These data were also filed under a second study, of T cells in Graves' hyperthyroidism and ophthalmopathy.

The sample in question was peripheral blood mononuclear cells (PBMCs), obtained at new diagnosis, from a patient treated with antithyroid drugs. Every receptor here comes from a woman in her 30s with Graves disease.

The chain employs TRBV30 and TRBJ1-6; 7 nucleotides line up with TRBD1. The germline CDR1 and CDR2 sequences are GTSNPN and SVGIG (reference sequence). Trimming cost V 2 bases and J 10 bases; bases outside gene matches: 5. The CDR3 spans 13 residues. CDR3 nucleotides: TGTGCCTGGAGTACAGGGGATCAGTCACCCCTCCACTTT. Translation gives CAWSTGDQSPLHF.

This clonotype has a single count. A much bigger clone sits one base away, suggesting this may be a read error. The chain employs TRBV28 and TRBJ2-3; 7 bases align to TRBD2. There are 15 residues in the CDR3. Per germline, CDR1 MDHEN and CDR2 SYDVKM. CDR3 sequence: CASSFPLGAGDRQYF. DNA for the CDR3: TGTGCCAGCAGTTTTCCACTTGGGGCGGGAGATAGGCAGTATTTT.

In its sample, this clonotype was seen a few times. The chain uses TRBV5-1 and TRBJ1-1; D is undetermined. Trimming left V 3 bases short and J 2 bases short, with 14 bases between. CDR3 length: 15 residues. The germline CDR1 and CDR2 sequences are SGHRS and YFSETQ. CDR3 bases: TGCGCCAGCAGCTGGCGGTTTATTGGTAACACTGAAGCTTTCTTT. As protein: CASSWRFIGNTEAFF.

The table lists this clonotype with a few counts. The CDR3 reads CASSANQVNTEAFF. CDR3 DNA sequence: TGTGCCAGCAGCGCAAATCAGGTGAACACTGAAGCTTTCTTT. The rearrangement joins TRBV9 to TRBJ1-1; D unresolved. The V gene's germline CDR1 is SGDLS and CDR2 YYNGEE. This CDR3 has 14 amino acids. Trimming stripped 3 bases from V and 0 bases from J, with 9 bases between.

The table lists this clonotype with a few counts. The chain joins TRBV18 to TRBJ2-1, with D perhaps matching TRBD1 or TRBD2 (5 bases each). V dropped 3 bases and J dropped 15 bases, with 21 bases sitting between them. The CDR3 is 14 amino acids. CDR1 is KGHSH, CDR2 LQKENI, per germline. This CDR3 reads CASSPGTLGIGPFF. Here the CDR3 DNA reads TGTGCCAGCTCACCTGGGACCCTAGGGATAGGACCGTTCTTC.

This clonotype was counted many times. The V gene is TRBV7-2, the J gene TRBJ1-6, with a weak D call TRBD1 (5 bases). CDR3 length: 15 residues. V gave up 1 base and J gave up 8 bases, with 12 bases separating them. The V gene's germline CDR1 is SGHTA and CDR2 FQGNSA. As DNA, the CDR3 is TGTGCCAGCAGCTTAGTAGTTCAGGGCTATTCACCCCTCCACTTT. It codes for CASSLVVQGYSPLHF.

This clonotype was detected ten times or more. The rearrangement uses TRBV5-5 and TRBJ2-1; 8 bases line up with TRBD2. V lost 0 bases and J lost 7; bases outside the gene matches: 6. This CDR3 is built from 15 residues. Germline V lookup: CDR1 SGHKS, CDR2 YYEKEE (reference sequence). CDR3 protein: CASSLEAGGWNEQFF. CDR3 bases: TGTGCCAGCAGCTTGGAGGCGGGAGGATGGAATGAGCAGTTCTTC.

This chain joins TRBV27 and TRBJ2-2, with D tentatively TRBD1 (6 bases). The CDR3 runs to 17 residues. V was trimmed by 0 bases and J by 4 bases, leaving 15 bases between them. CDR1 is MNHEY, CDR2 SMNVEV, per germline (reference sequence). CDR3 nucleotide sequence: TGTGCCAGCAGTTTATCCTTGGGACACCTGACCACCGGGGAGCTGTTTTTT. Its translation is CASSLSLGHLTTGELFF.

There are many counts of this clonotype. Mismatch with germline at one junction end may stem from a read error. The V and J genes are TRBV5-1 and TRBJ1-1; D not certain. Germline CDR1 is SGHRS and CDR2 is YFSETQ. The CDR3 spans 13 residues. The CDR3 DNA reads TGTGCCAGCAGCTTGATTTCGAGTACTGAAGCTTTCTTT. This gives the protein CASSLISSTEAFF.

In this sample, this clonotype turned up a few times. The chain carries TRBV29-1 and TRBJ1-3, with D perhaps TRBD1 (5 bases). CDR1 is SQVTM and CDR2 is ANQGSEA in the germline V gene. The CDR3 length is 13 residues. Trimming stripped 7 bases from V and 0 bases from J, with 10 bases between. In DNA form, the CDR3 reads TGCAGCGCGGGGGGTGGCTCTGGAAACACCATATATTTT. This codes for CSAGGGSGNTIYF. The whole variable domain, filled in from reference TRBV29-1 and TRBJ1-3, reads SAVISQKPSRDICQRGTSLTIQCQVDSQVTMMFWYRQQPGQSLTLIATANQGSEATYESGFVIDKFPISRPNLTFSTLTVSNMSPEDSSIYLCSAGGGSGNTIYFGEGSWLTVV.

This clonotype showed up many times. J is TRBJ2-2 and V is TRBV12-3 or TRBV12-4; D not certain. V was pared by 6 bases and J by 13 bases, with 9 bases between. This CDR3 is built from 10 residues. The chain's CDR3 is CASSNARLFF. For the CDR3, the DNA is TGTGCCAGCAGCAACGCGAGGCTGTTTTTT.

The gene calls are TRBV19 and TRBJ2-7, with 7 bases fitting TRBD1. Germline V gene sequence: CDR1 LNHDA, CDR2 SQIVND (reference sequence). The CDR3 has 18 amino acids. V lost 3 bases to trimming and J lost 2 bases; unmatched junction nucleotides: 16. CDR3 sequence reads: CASSIRGSNRGRTYEQYF. CDR3 bases: TGTGCCAGTAGTATCAGGGGAAGTAACAGGGGCAGAACCTACGAGCAGTACTTC.

There are a few counts of this clonotype. The chain recombines TRBV27 with TRBJ1-2; 8 nucleotides match TRBD1. Trimming took 1 base from V and 6 from J; bases not matched to a gene: 10. This CDR3 is 16 amino acids long. Per the germline V gene, CDR1 is MNHEY and CDR2 is SMNVEV (reference sequence). The CDR3 DNA follows: TGTGCCAGCAGTTTATTGTCCAGGGGGCGCTCCCATGGCTACACCTTC. Protein: CASSLLSRGRSHGYTF.

There are many counts of this clonotype. The chain employs TRBV20-1 and TRBJ2-4; no definite D call. Germline V gives CDR1 DFQATT, CDR2 SNEGSKA (reference sequence). The CDR3 spans 13 residues. Trimming cost V 1 base and J 0 bases, with 4 bases left between them. CDR3 loop: CSARAGAKNIQYF. The CDR3 DNA follows: TGCAGTGCTAGAGCGGGAGCCAAAAACATTCAGTACTTC.

This clonotype occurred many times. The chain employs TRBV6-5 and TRBJ2-7; 11 nucleotides align to TRBD1. The CDR3 has 15 residues. The V gene end was trimmed by 4 bases and the J gene end by 6 bases; junction bases not matched to a gene: 8. Germline CDR1 is MNHEY and CDR2 is SVGAGI. CDR3 in DNA: TGTGCCAGCAGTTCCCGCAGGACAGGGGGCGTCGAGCAGTACTTC. This gives the protein CASSSRRTGGVEQYF.

Many counts were recorded for this clonotype. The chain has TRBV6-1 and TRBJ1-4; unclear D gene. This CDR3 contains 13 residues. Trimming left V 0 bases short and J 4 bases short, with 3 bases between. Germline V gives CDR1 MNHNS, CDR2 SASEGT. The CDR3 nucleotides are TGTGCCAGCAGTGAAGCACATAATGAAAAACTGTTTTTT. This codes for CASSEAHNEKLFF.

This rearrangement joins TRBV28 to TRBJ1-2; D is ambiguous. From germline, CDR1 is MDHEN and CDR2 SYDVKM. CDR3 length equals 16 residues. The V gene lost 6 bases and the J gene lost 6 bases, with 23 bases spanning the gap. The CDR3 DNA sequence: TGTGCCAGCAGCCCCTCCTTCGGTAGGGCTAAAGATGGCTACACCTTC. It yields the protein CASSPSFGRAKDGYTF.

This clonotype is a singleton in its sample. This sequence joins TRBV7-6 and TRBJ1-4; D unclear. The V and J ends lost 2 bases and 5 bases respectively, with 6 bases between them. CDR1 is SGHVS and CDR2 is FNYEAQ in the germline V gene. The CDR3 covers 13 residues. The CDR3 region is CASSLIPNEKLFF. The CDR3 region has the DNA TGTGCCAGCAGCTTAATCCCAAATGAAAAACTGTTTTTT.

The chain employs TRBV20-1 and TRBJ2-3; tentatively, D is TRBD2 (6 bases). Looked up from germline, CDR1 is DFQATT and CDR2 is SNEGSKA (reference sequence). The CDR3 totals 14 residues. Trimming removed 6 bases at V and 8 bases at J, with 21 bases between. The CDR3 protein is CSAPPDWRGGTQYF. CDR3 sequence (DNA): TGCAGTGCCCCCCCGGACTGGCGGGGAGGTACGCAGTATTTT.

The rearrangement uses TRBV18 and TRBJ2-1, with D possibly TRBD1 on 5 matching bases. Trimming shortened V by 3 bases and J by 4 bases, and 10 bases separated the two germline ends. CDR3 length: 14 residues. Per the germline V gene, CDR1 is KGHSH and CDR2 is LQKENI. CDR3 nucleotide sequence: TGTGCCAGCTCACCGCAACAGGTTTACAATGAGCAGTTCTTC. Translated, it gives CASSPQQVYNEQFF.

This clonotype appeared a few times. The chain links TRBV19 to TRBJ2-1; D possibly matches TRBD1 or TRBD2 (5 bases each). The CDR3 sequence is 14 residues long. Germline CDR1 is LNHDA and CDR2 is SQIVND (reference sequence). Trimming shortened V by 11 bases and J by 7 bases, and 21 bases separated the two germline ends. The CDR3 DNA reads TGTGCCGTTTCCGGGACGGCGTTTTTGAATGAGCAGTTCTTC. It specifies CAVSGTAFLNEQFF.

The chain employs TRBV11-2 and TRBJ1-1; D is undetermined. Germline CDR1 SGHAT, CDR2 FQNNGV. This CDR3 has 12 amino acids. Deletions cut 5 bases from V and 1 base from J, with 5 bases between. The CDR3 is CASSVRNTEAFF. As DNA, the CDR3 is TGTGCCAGCAGCGTCAGGAACACTGAAGCTTTCTTT.

This clonotype was counted at least ten times. This chain links TRBV6-1 with TRBJ2-1, with D possibly matching TRBD2 (6 bases). The CDR3 has 15 amino acids. The V gene's germline CDR1 is MNHNS and CDR2 SASEGT. Trimming removed 8 bases from V and 9 bases from J, with 23 bases in between. In DNA form, the CDR3 reads TGTGCCAGCGGCGGCCTGCGGAGCAGCGGGCTTGAGCAGTTCTTC. Translating gives CASGGLRSSGLEQFF.

V gene TRBV30 combines with J gene TRBJ2-2; D unresolved. V was cut by 0 bases and J by 5 bases, with 13 bases left in between. Germline CDR1 GTSNPN, CDR2 SVGIG (reference sequence). The CDR3 contains 15 residues. CDR3 residues: CAWSVEQIRTGELFF. The CDR3 nucleotides are TGTGCCTGGAGTGTGGAACAGATACGGACCGGGGAGCTGTTTTTT. Supplemented by reference TRBV30 and TRBJ2-2, the full variable domain reads SQTIHQWPATLVQPVGSPLSLECTVEGTSNPNLYWYRQAAGRGLQLLFYSVGIGQISSEVPQNLSASRPQDRQFILSSKKLLLSDSGFYLCAWSVEQIRTGELFFGEGSRLTVL.

This chain connects TRBV27 to TRBJ1-6; no definite D call. Per germline, CDR1 MNHEY and CDR2 SMNVEV (reference sequence). V shed 7 bases and J shed 9 bases, with 13 bases lying between them. The CDR3 runs 13 residues. Here the CDR3 reads CASTWSESSPLHF. The CDR3 DNA follows: TGTGCCAGCACATGGTCAGAGAGTTCACCCCTCCACTTT.

This clonotype has at least ten counts. The chain recombines TRBV20-1 with TRBJ1-5; 10 bases are shared with TRBD1. V shed 5 bases and J 2 bases; nucleotides not matched to a gene: 9. CDR1 is DFQATT, CDR2 SNEGSKA, per germline (reference sequence). The CDR3 spans 16 residues. The CDR3 coding sequence is TGCAGTGCTGGACGACAGGGGGCGGTGGGCAATCAGCCCCAGCATTTT. This codes for CSAGRQGAVGNQPQHF.

This clonotype was counted ten times or more. The chain carries TRBV29-1 and TRBJ1-5; D is possibly TRBD1 (5 bases). This CDR3 has 14 amino acids. CDR1 is SQVTM and CDR2 is ANQGSEA in the germline V gene. V lost 3 bases, J lost 4 bases, and 13 bases lay in between. The CDR3 here is CSVDRTNANQPQHF. Here the CDR3 DNA reads TGCAGCGTTGATAGGACAAACGCAAATCAGCCCCAGCATTTT.

This clonotype was recorded a few times. This chain uses TRBV30 with TRBJ1-1; tentative D call: TRBD1 (6 bases). Germline loops: CDR1 GTSNPN, CDR2 SVGIG (reference sequence). V was pared by 3 bases and J by 1 base, with 12 bases between. The CDR3 spans 14 residues. The CDR3: CAWRIRGRNTEAFF. CDR3 DNA sequence: TGTGCCTGGAGAATCAGGGGAAGGAACACTGAAGCTTTCTTT.

The sample holds a few counts of this clonotype. The V gene is TRBV6-2 or TRBV6-3, the J gene TRBJ2-1; D gene ambiguous. Germline V CDR1 and CDR2: MNHEY, SVGEGT. This CDR3 is built from 14 residues. V lost 4 bases and J 8 bases, leaving 15 bases between the germline ends. For the CDR3, the DNA is TGTGCCAGCAGTTCCTTTAGGGTGGGCCATGAGCAGTTCTTC. Amino acid sequence: CASSSFRVGHEQFF.

The rearrangement joins TRBV19 to TRBJ2-2, with D tentatively TRBD2 (5 bases). In germline, CDR1 is LNHDA, CDR2 SQIVND (reference sequence). The ends were cut back, 4 bases at V and 7 bases at J, with 16 bases in the middle. CDR3 size: 15 residues. CDR3 protein: CASSNAPGSLGELFF. Here the CDR3 DNA reads TGTGCCAGTAGTAATGCGCCGGGATCCCTCGGGGAGCTGTTTTTT.

In this sample, this clonotype turned up a few times. V and J are TRBV4-2 and TRBJ1-4, with no clear D. CDR1 is LGHNA and CDR2 is YNFKEQ in the germline V gene. The CDR3 has 12 residues. Deletions cut 4 bases from V and 8 bases from J, with 8 bases between. This CDR3 is CASSRTQEKLFF. CDR3 nucleotides: TGTGCCAGCAGCCGTACCCAGGAAAAACTGTTTTTT.

In this sample, this clonotype turned up a few times. The V call is TRBV19, the J call TRBJ2-7; 8 nucleotides agree with TRBD2. The CDR3 loop spans 16 amino acids. Germline CDR1 and CDR2: LNHDA and SQIVND (reference sequence). J lost 3 bases, V lost 8 bases, and 15 bases had no gene match. CDR3 nucleotides: TGTGCCAGTCCGCACCCCGGGAGGGAGGCTCTCTACGAGCAGTACTTC. This translates into CASPHPGREALYEQYF.